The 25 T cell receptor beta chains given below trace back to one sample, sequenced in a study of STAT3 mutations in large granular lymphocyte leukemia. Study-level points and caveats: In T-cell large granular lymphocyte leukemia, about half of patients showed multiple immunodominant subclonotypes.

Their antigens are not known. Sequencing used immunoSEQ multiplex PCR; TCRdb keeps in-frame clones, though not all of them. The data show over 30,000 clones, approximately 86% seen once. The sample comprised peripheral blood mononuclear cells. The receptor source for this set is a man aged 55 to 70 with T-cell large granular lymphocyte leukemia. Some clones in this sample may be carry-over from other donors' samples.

CDR3 in amino acids: CAWNAGPDEQFF. As DNA, the CDR3 is TGTGCCTGGAATGCGGGCCCGGATGAGCAGTTCTTC. V and J are TRBV30 and TRBJ2-1; TRBD2 might be the D (5 bases). The germline CDR1 and CDR2 sequences are GTSNPN and SVGIG (reference sequence). The V gene lost 4 bases and the J gene lost 8 bases, with 12 bases spanning the gap. This CDR3 comprises 12 residues.

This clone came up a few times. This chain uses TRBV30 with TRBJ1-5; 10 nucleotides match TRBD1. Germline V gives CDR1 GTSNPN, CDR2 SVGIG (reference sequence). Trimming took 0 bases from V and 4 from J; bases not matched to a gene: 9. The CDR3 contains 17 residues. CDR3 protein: CAWSVPHRQGANQPQHF. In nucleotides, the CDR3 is TGTGCCTGGAGTGTACCTCATAGACAGGGGGCAAATCAGCCCCAGCATTTT. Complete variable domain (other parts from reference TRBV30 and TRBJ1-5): SQTIHQWPATLVQPVGSPLSLECTVEGTSNPNLYWYRQAAGRGLQLLFYSVGIGQISSEVPQNLSASRPQDRQFILSSKKLLLSDSGFYLCAWSVPHRQGANQPQHFGDGTRLSIL.

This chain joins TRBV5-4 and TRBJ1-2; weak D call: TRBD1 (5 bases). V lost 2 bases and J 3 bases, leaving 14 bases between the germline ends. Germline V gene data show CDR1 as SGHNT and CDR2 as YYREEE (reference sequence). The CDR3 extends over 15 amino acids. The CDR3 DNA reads TGTGCCAGCAGCTTTATGGGGGGACGCTACTATGGCTACACCTTC. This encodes CASSFMGGRYYGYTF.

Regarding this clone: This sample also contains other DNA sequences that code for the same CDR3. The CDR3 nucleotides are TGTGCCAGCAGTGAAGGGAGGCGGGATTATAGCAATCAGCCCCAGCATTTT. This translates into CASSEGRRDYSNQPQHF. The chain employs TRBV6-1 and TRBJ1-5; no firm D call. From germline, CDR1 is MNHNS and CDR2 SASEGT. V lost 1 base to trimming and J lost 0 bases, with 13 bases between them. The CDR3 loop spans 17 amino acids.

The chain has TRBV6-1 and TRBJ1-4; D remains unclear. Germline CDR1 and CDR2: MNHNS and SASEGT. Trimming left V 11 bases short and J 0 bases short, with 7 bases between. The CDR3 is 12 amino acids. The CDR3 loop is CAATATNEKLFF. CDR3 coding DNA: TGTGCCGCCACTGCAACTAATGAAAAACTGTTTTTT.

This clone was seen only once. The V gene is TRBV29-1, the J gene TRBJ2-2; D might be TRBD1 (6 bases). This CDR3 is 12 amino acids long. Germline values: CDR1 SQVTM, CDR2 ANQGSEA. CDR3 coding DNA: TGCAGGCCGACAGGGAACACCGGGGAGCTGTTTTTT. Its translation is CRPTGNTGELFF.

CDR3 bases: TGTGCCAGCAGATATGGGGAGTCCACAGATACGCAGTATTTT. Its translation is CASRYGESTDTQYF. This chain uses TRBV7-8 with TRBJ2-3; D is perhaps TRBD2 (5 bases). Trimming stripped 6 bases from V and 2 bases from J, with 12 bases between. The CDR3 has 14 amino acids. The V gene's germline CDR1 is SGHVS and CDR2 FQNEAQ.

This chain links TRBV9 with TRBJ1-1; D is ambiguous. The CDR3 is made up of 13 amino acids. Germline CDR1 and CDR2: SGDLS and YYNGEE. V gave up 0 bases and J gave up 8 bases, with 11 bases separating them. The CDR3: CASSVATGSEAFF. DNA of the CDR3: TGTGCCAGCAGCGTAGCTACCGGGTCAGAAGCTTTCTTT.

The CDR3, as DNA: TGCGCCAGCAGCTTGGGTACCGGGAGCGCCTACGAGCAGTACTTC. As protein: CASSLGTGSAYEQYF. The V call is TRBV5-1, the J call TRBJ2-7; D may be TRBD2 (6 bases). The CDR3 contains 15 residues. Trimming removed 0 bases at V and 2 bases at J, with 12 bases between. Germline V gene data show CDR1 as SGHRS and CDR2 as YFSETQ.

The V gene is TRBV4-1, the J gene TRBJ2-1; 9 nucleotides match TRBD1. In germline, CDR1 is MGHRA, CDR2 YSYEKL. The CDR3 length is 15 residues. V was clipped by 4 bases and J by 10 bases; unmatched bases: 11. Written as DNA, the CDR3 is TGCGCCAGCAGCCGTATGGGGACAGGGTCACGGGAGCAGTTCTTC. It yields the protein CASSRMGTGSREQFF.

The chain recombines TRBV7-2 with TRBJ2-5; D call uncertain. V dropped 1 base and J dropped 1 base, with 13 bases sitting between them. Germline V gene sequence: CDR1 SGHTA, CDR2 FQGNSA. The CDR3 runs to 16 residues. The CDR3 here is CASSLGTRPLQETQYF. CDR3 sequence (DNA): TGTGCCAGCAGCTTAGGGACCAGGCCTCTCCAAGAGACCCAGTACTTC. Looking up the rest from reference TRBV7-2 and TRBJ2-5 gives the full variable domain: GAGVSQSPSNKVTEKGKDVELRCDPISGHTALYWYRQSLGQGLEFLIYFQGNSAPDKSGLPSDRFSAERTGGSVSTLTIQRTQQEDSAVYLCASSLGTRPLQETQYFGPGTRLLVL.

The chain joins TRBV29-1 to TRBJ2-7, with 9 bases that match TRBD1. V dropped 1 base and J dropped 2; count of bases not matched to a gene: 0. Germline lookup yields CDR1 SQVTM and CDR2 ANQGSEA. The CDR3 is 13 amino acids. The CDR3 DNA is TGCAGCGTTGAAGGGACAGGGGCCTACGAGCAGTACTTC. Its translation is CSVEGTGAYEQYF.

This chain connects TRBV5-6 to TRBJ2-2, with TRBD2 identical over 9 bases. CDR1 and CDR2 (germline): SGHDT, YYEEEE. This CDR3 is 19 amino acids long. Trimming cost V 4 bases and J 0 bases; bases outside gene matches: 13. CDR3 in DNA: TGTGCCAGCAGCCGGGCCGGACTAGCGTATAACGCGAACACCGGGGAGCTGTTTTTT. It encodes CASSRAGLAYNANTGELFF.

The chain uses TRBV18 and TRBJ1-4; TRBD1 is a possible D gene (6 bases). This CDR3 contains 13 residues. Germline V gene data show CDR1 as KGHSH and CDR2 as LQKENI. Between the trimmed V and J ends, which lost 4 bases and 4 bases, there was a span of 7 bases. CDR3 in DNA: TGTGCCAGCTCACAAGGGGGTAATGAAAAACTGTTTTTT. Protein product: CASSQGGNEKLFF.

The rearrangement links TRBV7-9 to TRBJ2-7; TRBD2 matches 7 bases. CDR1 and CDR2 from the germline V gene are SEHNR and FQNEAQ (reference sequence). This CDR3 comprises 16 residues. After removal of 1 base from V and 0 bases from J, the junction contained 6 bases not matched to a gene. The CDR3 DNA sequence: TGTGCCAGCAGCTTAGGAGCTAGCGGACCCTCCTACGAGCAGTACTTC. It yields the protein CASSLGASGPSYEQYF. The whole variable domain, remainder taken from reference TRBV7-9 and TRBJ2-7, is DTGVSQNPRHKITKRGQNVTFRCDPISEHNRLYWYRQTLGQGPEFLTYFQNEAQLEKSRLLSDRFSAERPKGSFSTLEIQRTEQGDSAMYLCASSLGASGPSYEQYFGPGTRLTVT.

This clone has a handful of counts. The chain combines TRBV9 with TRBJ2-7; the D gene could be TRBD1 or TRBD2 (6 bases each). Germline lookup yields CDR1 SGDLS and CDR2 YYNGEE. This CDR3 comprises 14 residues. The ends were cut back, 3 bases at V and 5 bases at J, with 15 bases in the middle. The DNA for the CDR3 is TGTGCCAGCAGCGCAGGATGGGGGGCCAACGAGCAGTACTTC. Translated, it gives CASSAGWGANEQYF.

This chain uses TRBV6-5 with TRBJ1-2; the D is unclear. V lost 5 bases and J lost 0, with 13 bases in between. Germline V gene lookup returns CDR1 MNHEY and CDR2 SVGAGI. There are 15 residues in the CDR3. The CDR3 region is CASSPRWLTNYGYTF. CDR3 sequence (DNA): TGTGCCAGCAGTCCCCGATGGCTCACTAACTATGGCTACACCTTC.

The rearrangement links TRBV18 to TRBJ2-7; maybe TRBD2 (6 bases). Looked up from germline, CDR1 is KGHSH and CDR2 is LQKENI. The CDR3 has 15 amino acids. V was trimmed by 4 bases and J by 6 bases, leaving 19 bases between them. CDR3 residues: CASSRSGLEDSEQYF. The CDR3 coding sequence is TGTGCCAGCTCACGATCGGGACTGGAGGATAGCGAGCAGTACTTC.

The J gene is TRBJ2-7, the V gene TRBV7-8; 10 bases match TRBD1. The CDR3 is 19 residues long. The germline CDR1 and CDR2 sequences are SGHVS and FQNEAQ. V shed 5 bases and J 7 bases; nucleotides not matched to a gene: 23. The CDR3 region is CASSPQRMVGTGETREQYF. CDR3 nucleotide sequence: TGTGCCAGCAGCCCCCAGAGAATGGTGGGGACAGGGGAGACAAGGGAGCAGTACTTC.

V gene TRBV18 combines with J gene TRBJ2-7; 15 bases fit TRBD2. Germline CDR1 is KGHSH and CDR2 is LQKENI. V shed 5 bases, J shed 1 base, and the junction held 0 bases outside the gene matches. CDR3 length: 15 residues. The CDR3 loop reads CASSGTSGRSYEQYF. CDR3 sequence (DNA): TGTGCCAGCTCAGGGACTAGCGGGAGGTCCTACGAGCAGTACTTC.

The CDR3: CASKAEEEAFF. The CDR3 bases are TGTGCCAGCAAGGCCGAAGAAGAAGCTTTCTTT. V and J are TRBV7-3 and TRBJ1-1; D is unclear. There are 11 residues in the CDR3. V lost 7 bases and J lost 8, with 11 bases in between. CDR1 and CDR2 from the germline V gene are SGHTA and FQGTGA.

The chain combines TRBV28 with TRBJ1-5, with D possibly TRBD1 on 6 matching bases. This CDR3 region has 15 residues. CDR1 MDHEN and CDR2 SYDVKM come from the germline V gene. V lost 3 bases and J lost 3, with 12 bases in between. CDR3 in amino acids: CASSFGGSINQPQHF. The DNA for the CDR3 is TGTGCCAGCAGTTTTGGGGGCAGTATCAATCAGCCCCAGCATTTT.

CDR3 region: CASRGQFGNEKLFF. CDR3 in DNA: TGTGCCAGCAGGGGACAATTCGGGAATGAAAAACTGTTTTTT. The chain combines TRBV6-6 with TRBJ1-4; a weak D match, TRBD1 (6 bases). Germline lookup yields CDR1 MNHNY and CDR2 SVGAGI (reference sequence). The CDR3 has 14 residues. Between the trimmed V and J ends, which lost 6 bases and 5 bases, there was a span of 13 bases.

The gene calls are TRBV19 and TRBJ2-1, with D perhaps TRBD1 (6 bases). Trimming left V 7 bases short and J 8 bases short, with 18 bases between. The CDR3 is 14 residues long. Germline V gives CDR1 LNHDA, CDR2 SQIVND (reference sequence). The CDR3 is CASKPGHTAYEQFF. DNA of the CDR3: TGTGCCAGTAAACCGGGACACACCGCGTATGAGCAGTTCTTC.

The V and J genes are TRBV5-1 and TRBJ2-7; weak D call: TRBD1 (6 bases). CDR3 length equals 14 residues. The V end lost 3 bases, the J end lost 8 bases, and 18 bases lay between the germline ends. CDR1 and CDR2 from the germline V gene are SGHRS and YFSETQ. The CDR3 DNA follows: TGCGCCAGCAGCTACACAGGGAGCACTCAGAAGCAGTACTTC. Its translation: CASSYTGSTQKQYF.